Following are 28 T cell receptor beta chains from one sample sequenced in a study of spatial heterogeneity in lung cancer. Study-wide points: Higher tumor mutation counts went along with higher counts of expanded intratumoral alpha and beta TCRs.

Documented time point: sample taken at primary tumor resection. Antigens for these TCRs are unknown. TCRdb called the 5' RACE reads again in MiXCR, with one record for every CDR3 protein. This table has fewer than 300 distinct CDR3 sequences, 28% appearing once. Sequencing used lung tumor tissue, obtained at surgery. Receptor source: a male donor with early-stage non-small cell lung cancer.

This clonotype was seen a few times. Because the library targeted alpha chains, this beta chain is an off-target read whose size means little. The chain employs TRBV2 and TRBJ2-7; D gene uncertain. Germline values: CDR1 SNHLY, CDR2 FYNNEI. Deletions cut 4 bases from V and 11 bases from J, with 27 bases between. The CDR3 consists of 16 residues. The CDR3 DNA reads as TGTGCCAGCAGTGCGTCGGGTCAGGCCCCTAACCTACGTGAGTACTTC. Its translation: CASSASGQAPNLREYF.

This clonotype turned up a few times. For a library built for alpha chains, this beta chain is a stray read; little rests on its size. V usage is TRBV7-9 and J usage is TRBJ2-1, with 8 nucleotides matching TRBD1. Germline V gives CDR1 SEHNR, CDR2 FQNEAQ (reference sequence). This CDR3 spans 16 amino acids. V shed 2 bases, J shed 8 bases, and the junction held 11 bases outside the gene matches. CDR3 sequence: CASSLRGTGVTDEQFF. CDR3 nucleotides: TGTGCCAGCAGCTTAAGGGGGACAGGAGTTACGGATGAGCAGTTCTTC.

About this clonotype itself: Within a library made for alpha chains, this beta chain is off target, and its count is uninformative. V gene TRBV20-1 combines with J gene TRBJ2-5, with D perhaps matching TRBD1 (5 bases). Germline lookup yields CDR1 DFQATT and CDR2 SNEGSKA (reference sequence). The CDR3 length is 12 residues. V lost 3 bases and J lost 5, with 10 bases in between. Here the CDR3 reads CSARPRAETQYF. In DNA form, the CDR3 reads TGCAGTGCTAGGCCCAGGGCGGAGACCCAGTACTTC.

Comments on this clonotype: Because this beta chain is a stray read in a library intended to capture alpha chains, its abundance should not be given much weight. The chain links TRBV7-2 to TRBJ2-1; a weak D match, TRBD2 (6 bases). CDR3 length: 15 amino acids. The V end was cut by 5 bases, the J end by 5 bases, with 16 bases between. In germline, CDR1 is SGHTA, CDR2 FQGNSA. The CDR3 sequence is CASSVGRGLNNEQFF. The CDR3 DNA reads as TGTGCCAGCAGCGTGGGGCGGGGTTTGAACAATGAGCAGTTCTTC.

In its sample, this clonotype was seen a few times. Since it is a stray read in a library aimed at alpha chains, this beta chain has a size that is not meaningful. The rearrangement uses TRBV9 and TRBJ2-1, with D possibly being TRBD2 (5 bases). V lost 0 bases, J lost 8 bases, and 12 bases lay in between. This CDR3 is 14 amino acids long. The germline V gene encodes CDR1 SGDLS and CDR2 YYNGEE. The CDR3: CASSVAVTGYEQFF. CDR3 DNA sequence: TGTGCCAGCAGCGTAGCCGTGACGGGGTATGAGCAGTTCTTC.

This clonotype was recorded a few times. This beta chain is an unintended read in a library built for alpha chains; its size means little. The chain links TRBV30 to TRBJ2-3; 7 nucleotides align to TRBD1. The germline gives CDR1 GTSNPN, CDR2 SVGIG (reference sequence). The CDR3 consists of 15 residues. The ends lost 4 bases at V and 5 bases at J; junction bases unmatched: 12. CDR3 region: CAWTPPQGVGDTQYF. The CDR3 nucleotides read TGTGCCTGGACCCCACCCCAGGGGGTGGGAGATACGCAGTATTTT.

In this sample, this clonotype turned up a few times. This beta chain lies outside the target of a library built for alpha chains; its clone size means little. J is TRBJ2-7 and V is TRBV4-1, with 10 bases matching TRBD1. Looked up from germline, CDR1 is MGHRA and CDR2 is YSYEKL. V lost 4 bases, J lost 3 bases, and 6 bases stayed unmatched. This CDR3 spans 15 amino acids. This CDR3 reads CASSPDRGRSYEQYF. CDR3 nucleotides: TGCGCCAGCAGCCCCGACAGGGGGCGAAGCTACGAGCAGTACTTC.

This clonotype is hyperexpanded. This beta chain is an unintended read in a library built for alpha chains; its size means little. This sequence joins TRBV9 and TRBJ2-7, with D perhaps TRBD1 (5 bases). This CDR3 region has 14 residues. Trimming removed 4 bases from V and 5 bases from J, with 16 bases in between. Germline-derived CDR1 and CDR2 are SGDLS and YYNGEE. The CDR3 DNA reads TGTGCCAGCAGCCGGGCAGGGAATAACCACGAGCAGTACTTC. Its translation: CASSRAGNNHEQYF.

This clonotype has more than one count but fewer than ten. A library prepared for alpha chains yielded this beta chain as an off-target read; its size is of little meaning. The chain recombines TRBV27 with TRBJ2-5; no reliable D call. The V and J ends lost 4 bases and 2 bases respectively, with 5 bases between them. The CDR3 has 12 residues. Germline loops: CDR1 MNHEY, CDR2 SMNVEV (reference sequence). As DNA, the CDR3 is TGTGCCAGCAGTTCCCAGCAAGAGACCCAGTACTTC. It is translated as CASSSQQETQYF.

This clonotype was seen only a few times. Being off target in a library aimed at alpha chains, this beta chain has a size of little meaning. The rearrangement links TRBV5-1 to TRBJ2-3; D remains ambiguous. V gave up 4 bases and J gave up 0 bases, with 9 bases separating them. The CDR3 is 14 residues long. Germline CDR1 SGHRS, CDR2 YFSETQ. CDR3: CASSVGISTDTQYF. In DNA form, the CDR3 reads TGCGCCAGCAGCGTGGGAATCAGCACAGATACGCAGTATTTT.

This clonotype is hyperexpanded by share. Because this beta chain is a stray read in a library intended to capture alpha chains, its abundance should not be given much weight. The rearrangement links TRBV27 to TRBJ1-5, with D unclear. This CDR3 comprises 14 residues. Germline CDR1 reads MNHEY; CDR2 reads SMNVEV (reference sequence). V was cut by 8 bases and J by 3 bases, with 14 bases left in between. CDR3 bases: TGTGCCAGCCGAAGTGGTCAGAACAATCAGCCCCAGCATTTT. Protein product: CASRSGQNNQPQHF.

This clonotype has just a few counts. A library made for alpha chains picked up this beta chain off target, so its size means little. V and J are TRBV5-1 and TRBJ1-2, with 8 bases lining up with TRBD1. Per the germline V gene, CDR1 is SGHRS and CDR2 is YFSETQ. The CDR3 loop spans 14 amino acids. V lost 6 bases to trimming and J lost 8 bases; unmatched junction nucleotides: 12. In nucleotides, the CDR3 is TGCGCCAGCACCCTGACAGGGGAATGGAGCGGCTACACCTTC. It translates to CASTLTGEWSGYTF.

Turning to this clonotype: Sequence at one end of the junction differs from germline and may be a read error. Little can be read into the size of this beta chain, an off-target read in a library designed for alpha chains. V is TRBV6-1 and J is TRBJ1-6, with TRBD1 matching over 11 bases. The CDR3 length is 15 residues. Germline CDR1 and CDR2: MNHNS and SASEGT. Here the CDR3 DNA reads TGTGCCAGCAGTGAAGGGACAGGGGGCAATTCATCCCTCCACTTT. Its protein is CASSEGTGGNSSLHF.

This clonotype was seen more than once but under ten times. Found in a library prepared for alpha chains, this beta chain is an off-target read, and its abundance has little meaning. The genes are TRBV30 and TRBJ1-1; 9 positions match TRBD1. Germline V gene data show CDR1 as GTSNPN and CDR2 as SVGIG (reference sequence). The CDR3 loop spans 17 amino acids. With 3 bases clipped from V and 4 bases from J, the junction kept 15 bases outside the gene matches. CDR3 in DNA: TGTGCCTGGAGCAGATGGACAGGGGAACCCCAAGGCACTGAAGCTTTCTTT. It specifies CAWSRWTGEPQGTEAFF. Variable domain in full (rest from reference TRBV30 and TRBJ1-1): SQTIHQWPATLVQPVGSPLSLECTVEGTSNPNLYWYRQAAGRGLQLLFYSVGIGQISSEVPQNLSASRPQDRQFILSSKKLLLSDSGFYLCAWSRWTGEPQGTEAFFGQGTRLTVV.

About this clonotype itself: This beta chain turned up in a library designed for alpha chains; as an off-target read, its abundance says little. The chain has TRBV12-3 or TRBV12-4 and TRBJ2-2; either TRBD1 or TRBD2 may supply D (5 bases each). Trimming took 2 bases from V and 7 from J, leaving 23 bases between them. The CDR3 runs 18 residues. The CDR3: CASSLNRPGSLRGGELFF. CDR3 in DNA: TGTGCCAGCAGTTTAAACCGCCCAGGGTCCCTCCGGGGCGGGGAGCTGTTTTTT.

Comments on this clonotype: The library was designed around alpha chains, so this beta chain is a stray read whose abundance carries little weight. V is TRBV6-5 and J is TRBJ1-2, with no clear D. V was clipped by 4 bases and J by 3 bases, with 9 bases between them. CDR3 length: 13 residues. The germline V gene has CDR1 MNHEY and CDR2 SVGAGI. This CDR3 reads CASSFRVDYGYTF. The CDR3 bases are TGTGCCAGCAGTTTTCGTGTGGACTATGGCTACACCTTC.

This clonotype was seen only a few times. The library was built for alpha chains, so this beta chain is an off-target read and its size means little. This rearrangement joins TRBV29-1 to TRBJ2-7; TRBD2 matches at 7 bases. CDR1 and CDR2 (germline): SQVTM, ANQGSEA. The CDR3 consists of 13 residues. J gave up 5 bases and V 6 bases, and 10 bases lay outside the gene matches. The CDR3: CSVMRREFDEQYF. The CDR3 DNA reads as TGCAGCGTCATGAGGCGGGAGTTTGACGAGCAGTACTTC.

Judged by abundance, this clonotype is large. This beta chain was picked up by a library intended for alpha chains and is off target, so its count carries little meaning. This sequence joins TRBV20-1 and TRBJ1-5, with D hard to call. Germline V CDR1 and CDR2: DFQATT, SNEGSKA (reference sequence). V was trimmed by 3 bases and J by 9 bases, leaving 12 bases between them. This CDR3 region has 12 residues. The CDR3 region has the DNA TGCAGTGCTAGTGGGCAGGAGCTGCCCCAGCATTTT. Residues: CSASGQELPQHF.

This clonotype was detected a few times. With the library built for alpha chains, this beta chain is off target and its frequency is not meaningful. The J gene is TRBJ2-2, the V gene TRBV6-2 or TRBV6-3; D unresolved. CDR1 is MNHEY and CDR2 is SVGEGT in the germline V gene. V shed 0 bases and J shed 4 bases, with 15 bases lying between them. The CDR3 is made up of 17 amino acids. The CDR3, as DNA: TGTGCCAGCAGTTACTCCTTACGGGTAGTTCGCACCGGGGAGCTGTTTTTT. Translating gives CASSYSLRVVRTGELFF.

Points on this clonotype: Since the library was made to target alpha chains, this beta chain is a stray read and its abundance is not meaningful. The chain couples TRBV5-1 to TRBJ2-5, with D possibly TRBD1 on 6 matching bases. CDR1 and CDR2 (germline): SGHRS, YFSETQ. Trimming shortened V by 0 bases and J by 5 bases, and 17 bases separated the two germline ends. The CDR3 loop spans 16 amino acids. DNA for the CDR3: TGCGCCAGCAGCTTGGTCAAGAGCACAGGGATGGAGACCCAGTACTTC. This sequence encodes CASSLVKSTGMETQYF. The full variable domain, in which reference TRBV5-1 and TRBJ2-5 provide the parts outside the CDR3, is KAGVTQTPRYLIKTRGQQVTLSCSPISGHRSVSWYQQTPGQGLQFLFEYFSETQRNKGNFPGRFSGRQFSNSRSEMNVSTLELGDSALYLCASSLVKSTGMETQYFGPGTRLLVL.

A word on this clonotype: The library was built for alpha chains, so this beta chain is an off-target read and its size means little. The chain couples TRBV12-3 or TRBV12-4 to TRBJ2-3, with TRBD2 matching over 7 bases. Germline trimming cut 5 bases from V and 3 bases from J; bases unmatched to any gene: 5. This CDR3 is 14 amino acids long. DNA for the CDR3: TGTGCCAGCAGTATAGGACTAGGGACAGATACGCAGTATTTT. This translates into CASSIGLGTDTQYF.

Concerning this clonotype: A library made for alpha chains picked up this beta chain off target, so its size means little. The CDR3 bases are TGTGCCAGCAGTTTACTAGCTGGGGCCGGCTACGAGCAGTACTTC. Translating gives CASSLLAGAGYEQYF. The chain has TRBV6-5 and TRBJ2-7; TRBD2 is a possible D gene (6 bases). From germline, CDR1 is MNHEY and CDR2 SVGAGI. V lost 4 bases and J 3 bases, leaving 16 bases between the germline ends. The CDR3 contains 15 residues.

As regards this clonotype: This beta chain is a stray sequence in a library constructed for alpha chains; its clone size is not meaningful. This chain joins TRBV10-1 and TRBJ2-3, with 13 bases identical to TRBD2. Germline CDR1 and CDR2: WNHNN and SYGVQD (reference sequence). The CDR3 runs 17 residues. V lost 8 bases, J lost 8 bases, and 16 bases stayed unmatched. The CDR3 nucleotides are TGCGCCAGCGACACACCATCTCCGGGACTAGCGGGATGTACGCAGTATTTT. Encoded protein: CASDTPSPGLAGCTQYF.

With regard to this clonotype: With the library built for alpha chains, this beta chain is off target and its frequency is not meaningful. The V gene is TRBV12-3 or TRBV12-4, the J gene TRBJ1-2, with no clear D. There are 14 residues in the CDR3. Trimming removed 7 bases from V and 2 bases from J, with 14 bases in between. For the CDR3, the DNA is TGTGCCAGCATTCGTTCGACGGGAAACTATGGCTACACCTTC. Translating gives CASIRSTGNYGYTF.

As for this clonotype: Because the library targeted alpha chains, this beta chain is an off-target read whose size means little. V usage is TRBV5-1 and J usage is TRBJ2-7; D is possibly TRBD1 (6 bases). The CDR3 totals 13 residues. Germline V gene sequence: CDR1 SGHRS, CDR2 YFSETQ. The V end was cut by 3 bases, the J end by 1 base, with 8 bases between. In DNA form, the CDR3 reads TGCGCCAGCAGCTGGGACAAGTCCTACGAGCAGTACTTC. This codes for CASSWDKSYEQYF.

Regarding this clonotype: Within a library made for alpha chains, this beta chain is off target, and its count is uninformative. The chain couples TRBV5-1 to TRBJ2-5, with a tentative D call TRBD2 (5 bases). The V end lost 7 bases, the J end lost 4 bases, and 23 bases lay between the germline ends. Germline lookup yields CDR1 SGHRS and CDR2 YFSETQ. This CDR3 has 16 amino acids. The CDR3 DNA reads as TGCGCCAGCCGCCCTTTAGAGGGTAGGGTTAGAGAGACCCAGTACTTC. It encodes CASRPLEGRVRETQYF.

A note on this clonotype: Because this beta chain is a stray read in a library intended to capture alpha chains, its abundance should not be given much weight. The chain couples TRBV12-3 or TRBV12-4 to TRBJ2-5; D gene ambiguous. The V gene lost 2 bases and the J gene lost 4 bases, with 17 bases spanning the gap. The CDR3 spans 16 residues. CDR3: CASSLSPVVGRETQYF. CDR3 nucleotides: TGTGCCAGCAGTTTAAGTCCCGTGGTGGGAAGAGAGACCCAGTACTTC.

Details on this clonotype: A library prepared for alpha chains yielded this beta chain as an off-target read; its size is of little meaning. The rearrangement uses TRBV7-9 and TRBJ2-7; no clear D. Deletions cut 2 bases from V and 1 base from J, with 6 bases between. The CDR3 spans 13 residues. Germline V lookup: CDR1 SEHNR, CDR2 FQNEAQ (reference sequence). The CDR3 DNA follows: TGTGCCAGCAGCTTACCGGAGTCCTACGAGCAGTACTTC. Translating it yields CASSLPESYEQYF.